The 5 T cell receptor beta chains given below trace back to one sample, sequenced in a study of blood T cells in healthy people across ages. A sample-barcoded 5' primer and a J-beta primer mix were used in a second PCR of roughly 6 to 11 cycles. TCRdb re-called the 5' RACE reads through MiXCR, storing one row per CDR3 protein. The data show 730,000 or so distinct CDR3 sequences, around 41% seen once. Material: blood. These receptors came from a man at least 80 years old in good health.

This clonotype occurred many times. This chain links TRBV9 with TRBJ1-2; maybe TRBD1 (5 bases). Germline loops: CDR1 SGDLS, CDR2 YYNGEE. This CDR3 has 12 residues. Trimming removed 4 bases from V and 4 bases from J, with 8 bases in between. The CDR3 here is CASSQGAYGYTF. CDR3 bases: TGTGCCAGCAGCCAGGGCGCCTATGGCTACACCTTC.

The chain carries TRBV6-1 and TRBJ2-7; D gene unclear. The germline V gene encodes CDR1 MNHNS and CDR2 SASEGT. The CDR3 loop spans 14 amino acids. V lost 6 bases, J lost 4 bases, and 16 bases lay in between. The CDR3 region has the DNA TGTGCCAGCAGATGGACGCGACAATTGTACGAGCAGTACTTC. Protein: CASRWTRQLYEQYF.

This clonotype was detected ten times or more. J is TRBJ2-1 and V is TRBV7-2; D unclear. The V end was cut by 4 bases, the J end by 5 bases, with 9 bases between. This CDR3 has 13 residues. Looked up from germline, CDR1 is SGHTA and CDR2 is FQGNSA. CDR3 coding DNA: TGTGCCAGCAGCTATGGACCCAACAATGAGCAGTTCTTC. It encodes CASSYGPNNEQFF. Together with reference TRBV7-2 and TRBJ2-1, the CDR3 gives the full variable domain: GAGVSQSPSNKVTEKGKDVELRCDPISGHTALYWYRQSLGQGLEFLIYFQGNSAPDKSGLPSDRFSAERTGGSVSTLTIQRTQQEDSAVYLCASSYGPNNEQFFGPGTRLTVL.

This clonotype has more than one count but fewer than ten. CDR3 DNA: TGTGCCAGCAGCTTAGTTTCCGGGACGGACGAGCAGTACTTC. Translation: CASSLVSGTDEQYF. J is TRBJ2-7 and V is TRBV7-2; either TRBD1 or TRBD2 may supply D (5 bases each). Germline V lookup: CDR1 SGHTA, CDR2 FQGNSA. V was trimmed by 1 base and J by 5 bases, leaving 12 bases between them. The CDR3 runs 14 residues.

The gene calls are TRBV9 and TRBJ2-5, with 8 bases lining up with TRBD1. The V gene's germline CDR1 is SGDLS and CDR2 YYNGEE. The ends lost 10 bases at V and 1 base at J; junction bases unmatched: 3. This CDR3 is built from 12 residues. CDR3 bases: TGTGCCGCTACAGGGGGCCAAGAGACCCAGTACTTC. This gives the protein CAATGGQETQYF.